The rows below give T cell receptor beta chains drawn from one sample of a study of blood T cell repertoires in COVID-19. Sequencing used immunoSEQ multiplex PCR; TCRdb keeps in-frame clones, though not all of them. The sample consists of about 73,000 clones, 65% to 85% of them appearing once. Source material: peripheral blood. These receptors all come from a woman aged 60 to 75 with acute or convalescent COVID-19. The conserved cysteine and the conserved F or W are not part of the CDR3 here.

j_call v_call cdr3_aa
TRBJ1-1 TRBV5-4 ASSSRVGTEAF
TRBJ2-3 TRBV10-3 ATTGENTDTQY
TRBJ2-7 TRBV2 ASSGSPYEQY
TRBJ2-2 TRBV13 ASSSGLPGELF
TRBJ1-5 TRBV19 ASSIIATAVGAAGSYSNQPQH
TRBJ2-3 TRBV3-1/TRBV3-2 ASSQASGVRTDTQY
TRBJ2-5 TRBV5-1 ASSLGQVQTQY
TRBJ1-4 TRBV2 ASTWRQSGEKLF
TRBJ2-7 TRBV4-1 ASSQEGDRAFYEQY
TRBJ1-2 TRBV18 ASSPQRDSGTDGYT
TRBJ1-3 TRBV3-1/TRBV3-2 ASSHDGSSGNTIY
TRBJ2-1 TRBV3-1/TRBV3-2 ASSRTLAGEQF
TRBJ1-2 TRBV18 ASSPLPGRAGGYT
TRBJ2-6 TRBV5-1 ASMSGASGANVLT
TRBJ1-2 TRBV6-1 ASSERSWGYT
TRBJ2-3 TRBV7-2 ASSLAQLANTDTQY
TRBJ2-3 TRBV27 ASSTQGAKDLDTQY
TRBJ1-3 TRBV5-5 ASRSPGSQSGSGNTIY
TRBJ1-2 TRBV14 ASSLLRAEGYT
TRBJ1-2 TRBV5-1 ASSSQGAGVGYT
TRBJ2-7 TRBV25-1 ASSYKGVGYEQY
TRBJ2-2 TRBV7-2 ASSSVGNTGELF
TRBJ1-1 TRBV30 AWRVGGPGQGNTEAF
TRBJ2-7 TRBV7-2 ASSTPDFYEQY
TRBJ1-1 TRBV28 ASSQQPDVSEAF
TRBJ1-4 TRBV5-1 ASSLAGLGLSNEKLF
TRBJ2-7 TRBV6-1 ASSERDRGLAEQY
TRBJ2-1 TRBV7-3 ASSLGGFEQF
TRBJ2-3 TRBV28 ASSFVVAGTWTDTQY
TRBJ1-3 TRBV5-6 ASSPRLSAGNTIY
TRBJ1-4 TRBV5-8 ASSYRMGVATNEKLF
TRBJ2-1 TRBV24-1 ATSDYGTSGSWYNEQF
TRBJ1-2 TRBV10-3 AISENPVGVYGYT
TRBJ1-4 TRBV27 ASSFAGATNEKLF
TRBJ2-7 TRBV11-2 ASSSQSYEQY
TRBJ2-4 TRBV6-6 ASSYLTLAKNIQY
TRBJ1-1 TRBV28 ASSRLERAF
TRBJ1-1 TRBV19 ASKRSELNTEAF
TRBJ2-7 TRBV5-4 ASSSLGGGKYEQY
TRBJ2-2 TRBV5-1 ASSFKGTGVTGELF
TRBJ1-2 TRBV9 ASSIRTGGNYGYT
TRBJ1-5 TRBV19 ASSTPQQGAFGQPQH
TRBJ1-1 TRBV3-1/TRBV3-2 ASSYTGANTEAF
TRBJ1-5 TRBV2 ASSGRDQPQH
TRBJ1-2 TRBV28 ATRTGKRGYT
TRBJ2-5 TRBV10-3 AISESGGRETQY
TRBJ1-4 TRBV30 AWSPAGATNEKLF
TRBJ2-7 TRBV28 ASSLEGLPYEQY
TRBJ1-1 TRBV27 ASSMEGGITEAF
TRBJ1-2 TRBV18 ASSPPYQEANYGYT
TRBJ1-6 TRBV10-3 AISGADSQYNSPLH
TRBJ1-4 TRBV25-1 ASAGQGFEKLF
TRBJ2-7 TRBV2 ASRLAETYEQY
TRBJ2-6 TRBV7-9 ASSLASGQGSGANVLT
TRBJ2-1 TRBV5-8 ASSAGTSVHNEQF
TRBJ1-4 TRBV19 ASSMERRNEKLF
TRBJ2-1 TRBV4-1 ASSQPGLAGNEQF
TRBJ2-7 TRBV5-1 ASSYPGTYEQY
TRBJ1-2 TRBV19 ASVPAGMANYGYT